Listed here are 18 T cell receptor beta chains from one sample, sequenced in a study of T cells in Graves' hyperthyroidism and ophthalmopathy. From RNA transcripts, TCR beta CDR3 regions were amplified. A set of HTBI primers served as the primers for a first-round RT-PCR of the TCR CDR3. Via MiXCR, TCRdb re-called the multiplex PCR reads, giving one row per CDR3 protein. In the table there are approximately 430,000 distinct CDR3 sequences, 15% to 17% of which are singletons. Input material: blood. The receptors come from a woman aged 18-29 years with Graves' hyperthyroidism.

This clonotype occurred many times. The genes are TRBV10-3 and TRBJ2-2, with D perhaps given as TRBD1 or TRBD2 (5 bases each). The CDR3 loop spans 15 amino acids. CDR1 is ENHRY, CDR2 SYGVKD, per germline. V gave up 5 bases and J gave up 6 bases, with 16 bases separating them. The DNA for the CDR3 is TGTGCCATCAGTCGGGACGTCCGAAGGTCCGGGGAGCTGTTTTTT. It is translated as CAISRDVRRSGELFF.

Many counts were recorded for this clonotype. The genes are TRBV3-1 and TRBJ2-5; TRBD2 matches at 9 bases. The CDR3 loop spans 16 amino acids. J gave up 4 bases and V 1 base, and 7 bases lay outside the gene matches. Germline assignment: CDR1 LGHDT and CDR2 YNNKEL (reference sequence). The CDR3 nucleotides read TGTGCCAGCAGCCAAGGGGCAGCGGGAGGCCGAGAGACCCAGTACTTC. This sequence encodes CASSQGAAGGRETQYF.

This chain joins TRBV3-1 and TRBJ1-2; D gene unclear. V was pared by 1 base and J by 2 bases, with 11 bases between. This CDR3 comprises 15 residues. Germline CDR1 reads LGHDT; CDR2 reads YNNKEL (reference sequence). The CDR3 DNA is TGTGCCAGCAGCCAAGTCCCAGACTTCAACTATGGCTACACCTTC. Translation: CASSQVPDFNYGYTF.

This clonotype was seen at least ten times. V usage is TRBV12-3 or TRBV12-4 and J usage is TRBJ2-1; D is perhaps TRBD1 (6 bases). V dropped 1 base and J dropped 3 bases, with 7 bases sitting between them. This CDR3 comprises 14 residues. CDR3 amino acids: CASSLGGRYNEQFF. The CDR3 bases are TGTGCCAGCAGTTTAGGGGGGCGCTACAATGAGCAGTTCTTC.

This clonotype was observed at least ten times. The V call is TRBV7-8, the J call TRBJ1-1, with a tentative D call TRBD1 (6 bases). V lost 0 bases to trimming and J lost 4 bases, with 9 bases between them. The length of the CDR3 is 14 residues. Germline V gene sequence: CDR1 SGHVS, CDR2 FQNEAQ. CDR3 nucleotides: TGTGCCAGCAGCTTAGCAGGAGGGGGCACTGAAGCTTTCTTT. It yields the protein CASSLAGGGTEAFF.

CDR3 coding DNA: TGTGCCAGCAGCGAATCGACGCTCGTAGCTTTCTTT. Translated, it gives CASSESTLVAFF. This sequence joins TRBV7-9 and TRBJ1-1, with D unclear. This CDR3 is built from 12 residues. Germline lookup yields CDR1 SEHNR and CDR2 FQNEAQ (reference sequence). Trimming shortened V by 5 bases and J by 10 bases, and 14 bases separated the two germline ends.

There are many counts of this clonotype. The chain joins TRBV11-2 to TRBJ2-1; maybe TRBD2 (6 bases). Germline V gives CDR1 SGHAT, CDR2 FQNNGV. The length of the CDR3 is 12 residues. The ends were cut back, 0 bases at V and 14 bases at J, with 11 bases in the middle. This chain's CDR3 is CASSLDPGLEFF. The CDR3 region has the DNA TGTGCCAGCAGCTTAGATCCGGGACTGGAGTTCTTC.

This clonotype was counted ten times or more. The V call is TRBV28, the J call TRBJ1-5; no definite D call. Germline V gene data show CDR1 as MDHEN and CDR2 as SYDVKM. This CDR3 has 14 residues. V was cut by 5 bases and J by 3 bases, with 11 bases left in between. The CDR3 here is CASSKDLFNQPQHF. Written as DNA, the CDR3 is TGTGCCAGCAGTAAGGACTTATTCAATCAGCCCCAGCATTTT.

Many counts were recorded for this clonotype. J is TRBJ1-1 and V is TRBV6-5; D remains unclear. V was trimmed by 0 bases and J by 2 bases, leaving 16 bases between them. This CDR3 comprises 17 residues. From germline, CDR1 is MNHEY and CDR2 SVGAGI. The CDR3 nucleotides read TGTGCCAGCAGTTACTCGATGAGTTGGGAGAGAAACACTGAAGCTTTCTTT. It yields the protein CASSYSMSWERNTEAFF.

This clonotype was seen at least ten times. The rearrangement uses TRBV11-2 and TRBJ2-5, with D maybe TRBD1 (5 bases). The CDR3 extends over 12 amino acids. Trimming shortened V by 3 bases and J by 9 bases, and 11 bases separated the two germline ends. Germline V lookup: CDR1 SGHAT, CDR2 FQNNGV. The CDR3 DNA sequence: TGTGCCAGCAGCTTCGAAGGACACTCCCAGTACTTC. As protein: CASSFEGHSQYF.

The V gene is TRBV4-1, the J gene TRBJ1-2, with 7 positions matching TRBD1. J gave up 0 bases and V 4 bases, and 5 bases lay outside the gene matches. Germline lookup yields CDR1 MGHRA and CDR2 YSYEKL. The CDR3 runs to 15 residues. The CDR3 region is CASSLWDSSNYGYTF. CDR3 nucleotide sequence: TGCGCCAGCAGCCTGTGGGACAGTTCTAACTATGGCTACACCTTC.

This rearrangement joins TRBV7-9 to TRBJ2-7; tentatively, D is TRBD1 (6 bases). V lost 1 base and J lost 4, with 14 bases in between. Germline V gene lookup returns CDR1 SEHNR and CDR2 FQNEAQ (reference sequence). The CDR3 runs 15 residues. This CDR3 is CASSLVVQGEYEQYF. CDR3 coding DNA: TGTGCCAGCAGCTTAGTGGTACAGGGTGAGTACGAGCAGTACTTC. The whole variable domain, remainder taken from reference TRBV7-9 and TRBJ2-7, is DTGVSQNPRHKITKRGQNVTFRCDPISEHNRLYWYRQTLGQGPEFLTYFQNEAQLEKSRLLSDRFSAERPKGSFSTLEIQRTEQGDSAMYLCASSLVVQGEYEQYFGPGTRLTVT.

This clonotype was counted a few times. The chain joins TRBV5-1 to TRBJ2-5; either TRBD1 or TRBD2 may fit D (5 bases each). V was clipped by 4 bases and J by 2 bases, with 15 bases between them. The CDR3 runs 15 residues. CDR1 is SGHRS and CDR2 is YFSETQ in the germline V gene. The CDR3 bases are TGCGCCAGCAGCCTTCAACCGGGACCGCAAGAGACCCAGTACTTC. Protein: CASSLQPGPQETQYF.

This chain connects TRBV5-1 to TRBJ1-5; D may be TRBD1 (5 bases). Germline V gives CDR1 SGHRS, CDR2 YFSETQ. The CDR3 has 15 amino acids. V was trimmed by 0 bases and J by 7 bases, leaving 14 bases between them. The CDR3 region is CASSLGHVGGQPQHF. The CDR3 region has the DNA TGCGCCAGCAGCTTGGGCCATGTGGGGGGGCAGCCCCAGCATTTT. Supplemented by reference TRBV5-1 and TRBJ1-5, the full variable domain reads KAGVTQTPRYLIKTRGQQVTLSCSPISGHRSVSWYQQTPGQGLQFLFEYFSETQRNKGNFPGRFSGRQFSNSRSEMNVSTLELGDSALYLCASSLGHVGGQPQHFGDGTRLSIL.

In this sample, this clonotype turned up many times. The V and J genes are TRBV30 and TRBJ2-7, with D perhaps TRBD2 (7 bases). V lost 6 bases and J 6 bases, leaving 12 bases between the germline ends. Germline CDR1 reads GTSNPN; CDR2 reads SVGIG (reference sequence). The CDR3 loop spans 11 amino acids. The CDR3 loop reads CACGGGVEQYF. CDR3 in DNA: TGTGCCTGTGGAGGGGGGGTCGAGCAGTACTTC.

This clonotype has a count of ten or more. The chain carries TRBV28 and TRBJ1-5; a weak D match, TRBD1 (6 bases). Germline V lookup: CDR1 MDHEN, CDR2 SYDVKM. V was trimmed by 5 bases and J by 7 bases, leaving 12 bases between them. The CDR3 extends over 13 amino acids. This chain's CDR3 is CASSTPGEQPQHF. The CDR3 DNA reads as TGTGCCAGCAGTACACCAGGGGAACAGCCCCAGCATTTT.

This clonotype was counted ten times or more. The chain is built from TRBV5-1 and TRBJ2-7; perhaps TRBD1 as D (6 bases). The CDR3 extends over 15 amino acids. Germline V gene sequence: CDR1 SGHRS, CDR2 YFSETQ. The germline V and J ends were trimmed by 0 bases and 0 bases, with 10 bases remaining between them. The CDR3 DNA reads TGCGCCAGCAGCTTGGCCGGGACACTCTCCTACGAGCAGTACTTC. This sequence encodes CASSLAGTLSYEQYF.

This clonotype was counted at least ten times. This rearrangement joins TRBV29-1 to TRBJ2-7; TRBD1 matches at 8 bases. This CDR3 comprises 14 residues. Germline V gives CDR1 SQVTM, CDR2 ANQGSEA. V lost 5 bases, J lost 7 bases, and 13 bases stayed unmatched. CDR3 residues: CSVLSEGTGYEQYF. The CDR3 DNA follows: TGCAGCGTTTTATCCGAAGGGACAGGCTATGAGCAGTACTTC.